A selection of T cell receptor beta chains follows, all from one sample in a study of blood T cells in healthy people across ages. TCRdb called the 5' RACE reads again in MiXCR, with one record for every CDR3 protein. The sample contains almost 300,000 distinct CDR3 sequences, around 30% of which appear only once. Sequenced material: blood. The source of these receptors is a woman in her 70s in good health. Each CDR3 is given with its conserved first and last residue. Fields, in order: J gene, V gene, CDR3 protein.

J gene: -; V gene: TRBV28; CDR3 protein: CASSGTTGPGFYEQYF
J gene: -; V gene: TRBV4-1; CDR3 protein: CASSQDLFTGGVLGSEQYF
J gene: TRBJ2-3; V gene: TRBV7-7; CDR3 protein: CASSLAGGTDTQYF
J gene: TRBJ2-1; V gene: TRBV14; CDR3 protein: CASSPLAGGTYNEQFF
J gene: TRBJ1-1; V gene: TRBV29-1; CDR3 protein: CSVWDRDMNTEAFF
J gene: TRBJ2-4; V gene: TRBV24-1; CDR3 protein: CATSDPNNIQYF
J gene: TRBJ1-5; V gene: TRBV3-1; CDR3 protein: CASSQDRQFGQPQHF
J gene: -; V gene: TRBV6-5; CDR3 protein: CASAGRLSTSSYEQYF
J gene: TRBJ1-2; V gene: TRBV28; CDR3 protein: CASRKKGGYGYTF
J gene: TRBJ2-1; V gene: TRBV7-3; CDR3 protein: CASSLTGDEHNEQFF
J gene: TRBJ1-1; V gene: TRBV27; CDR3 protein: CASSLGASGNTEAFF
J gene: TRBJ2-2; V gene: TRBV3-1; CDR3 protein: CASSQVPATTGELFF
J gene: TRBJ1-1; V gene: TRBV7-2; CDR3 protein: CASSFSVSTEAFF
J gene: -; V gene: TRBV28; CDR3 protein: CASSLGPGQGAYEQYF
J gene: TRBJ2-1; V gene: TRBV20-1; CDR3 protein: CSASDFSSGYNEQFF
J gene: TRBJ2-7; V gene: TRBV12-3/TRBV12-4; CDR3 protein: CASSSQRGTGPYEQYF
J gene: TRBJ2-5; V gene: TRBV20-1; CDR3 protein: CSARVSGTQYF
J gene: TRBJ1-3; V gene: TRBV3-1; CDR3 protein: CASSQSRPGIHGNTIYF
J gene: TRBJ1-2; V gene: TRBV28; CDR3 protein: CASSSAGTGGPANGYTF
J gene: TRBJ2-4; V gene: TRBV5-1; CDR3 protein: CASSSSGTGVSGNF
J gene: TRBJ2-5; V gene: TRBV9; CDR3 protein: CASSVEGLAFETQYF
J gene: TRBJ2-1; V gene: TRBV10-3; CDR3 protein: CAGASGANNEQFF
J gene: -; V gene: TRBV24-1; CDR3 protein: CATSERRGLGGNEQFF
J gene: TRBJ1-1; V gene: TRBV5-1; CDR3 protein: CASSAGGMNTEAFF
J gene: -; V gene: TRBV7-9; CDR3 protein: CASSPIAGRETQYF
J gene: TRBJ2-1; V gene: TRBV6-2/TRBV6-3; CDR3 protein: CASSPDRISYNEQFF
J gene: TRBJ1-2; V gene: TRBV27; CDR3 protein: CASSPTPGQPNYGYTF
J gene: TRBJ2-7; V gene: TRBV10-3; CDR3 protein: CAISESTGSPNAGQYF
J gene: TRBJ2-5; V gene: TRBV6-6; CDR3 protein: CAVGVRGRETETQYF
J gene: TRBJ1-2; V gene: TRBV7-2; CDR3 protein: CASKGPLNYGYTF
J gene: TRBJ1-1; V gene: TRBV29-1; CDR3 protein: CSVLLGRRESEAFF
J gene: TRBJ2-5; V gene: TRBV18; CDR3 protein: CASSPLASQETQYF
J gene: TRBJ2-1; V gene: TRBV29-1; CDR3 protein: CSVEGLAGVFEQFF
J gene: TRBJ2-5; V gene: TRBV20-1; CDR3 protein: CSARREQETQYF
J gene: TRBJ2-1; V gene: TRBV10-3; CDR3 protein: CAISEDRGISSYNEQFF
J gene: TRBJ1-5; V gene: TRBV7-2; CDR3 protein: CASSLQSGNQPQHF
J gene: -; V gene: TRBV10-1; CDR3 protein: CASSGPGGGYNEQFF
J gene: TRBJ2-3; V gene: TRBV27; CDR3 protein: CASSPQASTTADPCYF
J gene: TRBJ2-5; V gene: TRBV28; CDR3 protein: CASSSGATGTQYF
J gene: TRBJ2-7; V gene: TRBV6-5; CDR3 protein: CASRSRKSSQYF
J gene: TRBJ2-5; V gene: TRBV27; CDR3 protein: CASSPWTQSNQETQYF
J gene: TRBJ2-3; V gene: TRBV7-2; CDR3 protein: CASSLVVGTAGGFTDTQYF
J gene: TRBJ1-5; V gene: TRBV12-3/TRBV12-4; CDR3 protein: CASSLGRGGGSNQPQHF
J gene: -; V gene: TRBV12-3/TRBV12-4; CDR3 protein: CASSVAAEQFF
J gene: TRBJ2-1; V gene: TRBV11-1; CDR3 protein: CASSISGTSGSLNYNEQFF